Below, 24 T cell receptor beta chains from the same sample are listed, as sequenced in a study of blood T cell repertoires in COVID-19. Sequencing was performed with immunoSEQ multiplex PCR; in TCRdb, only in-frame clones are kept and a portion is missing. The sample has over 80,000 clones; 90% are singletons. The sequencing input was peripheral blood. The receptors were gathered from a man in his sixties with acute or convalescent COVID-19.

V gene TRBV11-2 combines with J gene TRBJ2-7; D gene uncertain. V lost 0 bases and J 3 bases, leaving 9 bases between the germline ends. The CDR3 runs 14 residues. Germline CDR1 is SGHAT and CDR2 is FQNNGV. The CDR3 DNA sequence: TGTGCCAGCAGCTTAGATACACACGACTACGAGCAGTACTTC. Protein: CASSLDTHDYEQYF.

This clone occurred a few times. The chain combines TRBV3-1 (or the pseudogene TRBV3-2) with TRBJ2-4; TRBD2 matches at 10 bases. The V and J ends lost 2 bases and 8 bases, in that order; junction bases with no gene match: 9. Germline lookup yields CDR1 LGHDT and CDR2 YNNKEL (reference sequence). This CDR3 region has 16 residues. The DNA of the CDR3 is TGTGCCAGCAGCCAAAGGCTAGCGGGAGCCGCGGACATTCAGTACTTC. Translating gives CASSQRLAGAADIQYF.

CDR3 sequence: CASSQAREQYF. CDR3 DNA sequence: TGTGCCAGCAGCCAAGCTCGCGAGCAGTACTTC. The chain uses TRBV4-2 and TRBJ2-7; D call uncertain. V was trimmed by 1 base and J by 6 bases, leaving 4 bases between them. The CDR3 is made up of 11 amino acids. Per germline, CDR1 LGHNA and CDR2 YNFKEQ.

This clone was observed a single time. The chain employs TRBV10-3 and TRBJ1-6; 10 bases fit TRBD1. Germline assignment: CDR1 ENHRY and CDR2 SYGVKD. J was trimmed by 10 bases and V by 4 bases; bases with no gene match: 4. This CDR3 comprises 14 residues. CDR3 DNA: TGTGCCATCAGTGCGGGACAGGGGCGATCACCCCTCCACTTT. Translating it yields CAISAGQGRSPLHF.

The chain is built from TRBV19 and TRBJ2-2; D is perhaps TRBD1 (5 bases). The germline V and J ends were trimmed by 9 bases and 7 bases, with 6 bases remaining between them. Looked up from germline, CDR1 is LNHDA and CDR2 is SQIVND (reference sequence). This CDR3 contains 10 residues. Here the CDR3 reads CARGVGELFF. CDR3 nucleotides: TGTGCCAGAGGGGTCGGGGAGCTGTTTTTT. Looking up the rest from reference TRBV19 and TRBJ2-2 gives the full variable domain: DGGITQSPKYLFRKEGQNVTLSCEQNLNHDAMYWYRQDPGQGLRLIYYSQIVNDFQKGDIAEGYSVSREKKESFPLTVTSAQKNPTAFYLCARGVGELFFGEGSRLTVL.

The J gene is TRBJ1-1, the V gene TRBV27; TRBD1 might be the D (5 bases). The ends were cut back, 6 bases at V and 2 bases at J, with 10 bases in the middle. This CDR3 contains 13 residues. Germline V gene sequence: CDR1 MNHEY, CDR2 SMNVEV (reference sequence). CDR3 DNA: TGTGCCAGCAGCGTACAGGACAACACTGAAGCTTTCTTT. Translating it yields CASSVQDNTEAFF.

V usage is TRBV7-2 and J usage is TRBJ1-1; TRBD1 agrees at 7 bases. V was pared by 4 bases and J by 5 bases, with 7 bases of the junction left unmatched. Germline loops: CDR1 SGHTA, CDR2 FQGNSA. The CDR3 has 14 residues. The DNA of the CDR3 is TGTGCCAGCAGCTACGACAGGGAAGTGACTGAAGCTTTCTTT. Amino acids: CASSYDREVTEAFF. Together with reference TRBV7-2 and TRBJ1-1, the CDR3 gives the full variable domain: GAGVSQSPSNKVTEKGKDVELRCDPISGHTALYWYRQSLGQGLEFLIYFQGNSAPDKSGLPSDRFSAERTGGSVSTLTIQRTQQEDSAVYLCASSYDREVTEAFFGQGTRLTVV.

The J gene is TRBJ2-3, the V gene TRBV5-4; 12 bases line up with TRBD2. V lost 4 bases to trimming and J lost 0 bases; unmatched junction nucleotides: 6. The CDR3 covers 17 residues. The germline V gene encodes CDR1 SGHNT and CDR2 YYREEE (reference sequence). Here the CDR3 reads CASSDLAGGLSTDTQYF. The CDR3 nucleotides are TGTGCCAGCAGCGATCTAGCGGGAGGGCTTAGCACAGATACGCAGTATTTT.

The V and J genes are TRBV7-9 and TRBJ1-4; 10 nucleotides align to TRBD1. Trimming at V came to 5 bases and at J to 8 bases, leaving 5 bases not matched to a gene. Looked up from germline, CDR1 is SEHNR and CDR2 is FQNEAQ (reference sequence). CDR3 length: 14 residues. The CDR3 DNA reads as TGTGCCAGCAGCCCGGGACAGGGGCTGGAAAAACTGTTTTTT. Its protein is CASSPGQGLEKLFF.

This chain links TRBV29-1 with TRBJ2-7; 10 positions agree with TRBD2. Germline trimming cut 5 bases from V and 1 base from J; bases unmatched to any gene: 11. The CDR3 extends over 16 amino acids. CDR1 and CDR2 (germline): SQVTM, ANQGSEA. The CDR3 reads CSVHLAGEGGSYEQYF. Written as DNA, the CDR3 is TGCAGCGTTCACCTAGCGGGAGAGGGGGGATCCTACGAGCAGTACTTC.

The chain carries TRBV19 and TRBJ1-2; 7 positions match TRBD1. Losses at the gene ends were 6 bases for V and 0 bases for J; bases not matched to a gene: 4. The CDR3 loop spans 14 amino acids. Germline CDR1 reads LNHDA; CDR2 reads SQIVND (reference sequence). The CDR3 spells CASRRTGANYGYTF. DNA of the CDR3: TGTGCCAGTAGAAGGACAGGAGCTAACTATGGCTACACCTTC.

CDR3 nucleotides: TGTGCCAGCACCTTTGACTCTCCGGGGGATACGCAGTATTTT. Its translation: CASTFDSPGDTQYF. V gene TRBV6-5 combines with J gene TRBJ2-3, with D perhaps matching TRBD2 (5 bases). V lost 7 bases to trimming and J lost 6 bases, with 17 bases between them. This CDR3 is built from 14 residues. In germline, CDR1 is MNHEY, CDR2 SVGAGI.

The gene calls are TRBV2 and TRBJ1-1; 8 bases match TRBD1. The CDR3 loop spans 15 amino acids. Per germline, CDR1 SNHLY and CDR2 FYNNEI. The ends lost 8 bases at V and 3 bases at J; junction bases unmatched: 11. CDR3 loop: CASPRSRGRDTEAFF. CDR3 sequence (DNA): TGTGCCAGCCCGAGGTCCAGGGGGCGGGACACTGAAGCTTTCTTT.

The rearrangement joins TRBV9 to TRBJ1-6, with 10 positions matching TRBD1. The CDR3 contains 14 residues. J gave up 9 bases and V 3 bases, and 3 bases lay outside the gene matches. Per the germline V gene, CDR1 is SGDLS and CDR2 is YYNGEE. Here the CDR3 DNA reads TGTGCCAGCAGCGCGGGACAGGGGACTTCACCCCTCCACTTT. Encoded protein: CASSAGQGTSPLHF.

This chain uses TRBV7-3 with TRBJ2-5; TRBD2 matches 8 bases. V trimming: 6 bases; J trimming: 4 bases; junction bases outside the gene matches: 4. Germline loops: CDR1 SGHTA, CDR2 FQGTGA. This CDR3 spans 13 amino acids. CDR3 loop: CASSHAGGETQYF. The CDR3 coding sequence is TGTGCCAGCAGTCACGCGGGGGGAGAGACCCAGTACTTC.

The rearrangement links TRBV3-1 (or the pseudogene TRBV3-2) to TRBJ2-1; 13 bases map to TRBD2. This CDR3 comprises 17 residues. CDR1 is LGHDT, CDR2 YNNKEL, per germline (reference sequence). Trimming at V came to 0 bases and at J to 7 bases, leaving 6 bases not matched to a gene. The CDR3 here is CASSQEPGLAGDNEQFF. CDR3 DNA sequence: TGTGCCAGCAGCCAAGAGCCCGGACTAGCGGGAGATAATGAGCAGTTCTTC.

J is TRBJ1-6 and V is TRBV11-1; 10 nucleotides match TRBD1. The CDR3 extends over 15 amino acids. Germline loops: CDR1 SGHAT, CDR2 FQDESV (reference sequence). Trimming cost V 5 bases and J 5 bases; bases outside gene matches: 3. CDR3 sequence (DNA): TGTGCCAGCAGCAAGGGACAGGGGAATAATTCACCCCTCCACTTT. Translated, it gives CASSKGQGNNSPLHF.

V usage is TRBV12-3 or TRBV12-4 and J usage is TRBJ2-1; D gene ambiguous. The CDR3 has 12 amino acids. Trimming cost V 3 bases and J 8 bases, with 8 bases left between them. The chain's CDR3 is CASSLKQHEQFF. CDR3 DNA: TGTGCCAGCAGTTTGAAACAGCATGAGCAGTTCTTC.

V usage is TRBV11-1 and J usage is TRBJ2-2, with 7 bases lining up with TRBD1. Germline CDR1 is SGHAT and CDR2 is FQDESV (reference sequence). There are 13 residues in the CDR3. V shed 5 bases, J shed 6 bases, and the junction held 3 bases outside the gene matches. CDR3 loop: CASSPGQAGELFF. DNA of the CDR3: TGTGCCAGCAGCCCCGGACAGGCCGGGGAGCTGTTTTTT.

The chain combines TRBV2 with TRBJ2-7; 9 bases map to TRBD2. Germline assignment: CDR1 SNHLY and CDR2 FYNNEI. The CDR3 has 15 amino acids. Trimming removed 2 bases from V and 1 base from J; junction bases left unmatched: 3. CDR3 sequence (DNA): TGTGCCAGCAGTGAACGGACTAGCGCTTCCTACGAGCAGTACTTC. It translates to CASSERTSASYEQYF.

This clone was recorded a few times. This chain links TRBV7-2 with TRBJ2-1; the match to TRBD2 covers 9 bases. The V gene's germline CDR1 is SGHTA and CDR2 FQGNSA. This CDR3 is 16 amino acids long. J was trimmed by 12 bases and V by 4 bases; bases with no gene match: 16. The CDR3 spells CASSSRAGGLPAGQFF. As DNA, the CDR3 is TGTGCCAGCAGCTCGAGAGCGGGAGGCCTCCCGGCGGGGCAGTTCTTC. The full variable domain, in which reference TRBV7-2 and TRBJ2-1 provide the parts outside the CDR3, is GAGVSQSPSNKVTEKGKDVELRCDPISGHTALYWYRQSLGQGLEFLIYFQGNSAPDKSGLPSDRFSAERTGGSVSTLTIQRTQQEDSAVYLCASSSRAGGLPAGQFFGPGTRLTVL.

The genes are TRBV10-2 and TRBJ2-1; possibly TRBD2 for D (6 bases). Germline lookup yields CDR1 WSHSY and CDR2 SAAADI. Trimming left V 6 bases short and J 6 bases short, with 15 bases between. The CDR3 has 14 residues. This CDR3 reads CASRDLLTSNEQFF. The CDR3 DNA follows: TGCGCCAGCAGGGACCTGCTGACTAGCAATGAGCAGTTCTTC.

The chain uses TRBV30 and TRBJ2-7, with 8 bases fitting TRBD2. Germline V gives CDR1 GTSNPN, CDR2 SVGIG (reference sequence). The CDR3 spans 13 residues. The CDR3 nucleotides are TGTGCCTGGAGCAAGGGACTAGGTCAACCTAGAATAGTC. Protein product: CAWSKGLGQPRIV.

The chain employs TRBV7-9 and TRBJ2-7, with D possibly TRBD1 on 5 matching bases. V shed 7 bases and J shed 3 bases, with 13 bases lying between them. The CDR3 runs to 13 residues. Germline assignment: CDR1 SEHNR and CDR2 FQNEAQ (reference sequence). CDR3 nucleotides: TGTGCCAGCACCGGAGACAGTAACTACGAGCAGTACTTC. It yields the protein CASTGDSNYEQYF. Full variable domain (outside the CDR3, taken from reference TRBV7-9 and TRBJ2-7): DTGVSQNPRHKITKRGQNVTFRCDPISEHNRLYWYRQTLGQGPEFLTYFQNEAQLEKSRLLSDRFSAERPKGSFSTLEIQRTEQGDSAMYLCASTGDSNYEQYFGPGTRLTVT.